This record looks at one T cell receptor beta chain sequence and its context. Its target is not known. This sample stems from a study of cytomegalovirus exposure and HLA in healthy donors. CDR1 and CDR2 (germline): SGHRS, YFSETQ. The V segment lost 0 bases and the J segment 0 bases; nucleotides outside the gene matches: 7. The CDR3 contains 19 residues. The PCR was carried out with 60 Vbeta primers and 13 Jbeta primers. The repertoire was sequenced with immunoSEQ multiplex PCR; TCRdb's copy has only in-frame clones and lacks some. The profile shows about 160,000 clones, around 83% of them singletons. General study findings and limits: Rates of TCR association differed by HLA locus in a later analysis, with DRB1 highest and HLA-C lowest. In presence/absence analyses, roughly uniform sequencing depth across donors was assumed. In vitro assays verified that a few CMV-associated chains recognized CMV antigens specifically. The study designated over 150 TCR beta chains cytomegalovirus-associated.

This chain joins TRBV5-1 and TRBJ2-1, with TRBD2 identical over 12 bases. The sequencing input was PBMCs. The source is a man aged 45-65 years in good health and CMV-seropositive. The CDR3, as DNA: TGCGCCAGCAGCTTGGCCCTTCTAGCGGGGGGGAGCTCCTACAATGAGCAGTTCTTC. Translated: CASSLALLAGGSSYNEQFF.